What follows are 27 T cell receptor beta chains derived from one specimen sequenced in a study of T cell responses to AZD1222 COVID-19 vaccine. Using immunoSEQ multiplex PCR, the repertoire was profiled, and TCRdb retains in-frame clones only, with some absent. Of about 150,000 clones listed, 82% are singletons. This sample comprised peripheral blood, obtained on day 0 of MenACWY control vaccination. The source of these receptors is an adult in good health.

The J gene is TRBJ1-5, the V gene TRBV7-2; D perhaps matches TRBD1 (6 bases). CDR1 SGHTA and CDR2 FQGNSA come from the germline V gene. V was pared by 4 bases and J by 2 bases, with 9 bases between. This CDR3 contains 14 residues. The CDR3 DNA is TGTGCCAGCAGCTCGAACAGGGGCAATCAGCCCCAGCATTTT. Residues: CASSSNRGNQPQHF. Looking up the rest from reference TRBV7-2 and TRBJ1-5 gives the full variable domain: GAGVSQSPSNKVTEKGKDVELRCDPISGHTALYWYRQSLGQGLEFLIYFQGNSAPDKSGLPSDRFSAERTGGSVSTLTIQRTQQEDSAVYLCASSSNRGNQPQHFGDGTRLSIL.

The chain carries TRBV6-5 and TRBJ2-1; D is undetermined. CDR1 is MNHEY and CDR2 is SVGAGI in the germline V gene. The CDR3 has 12 residues. The V end lost 4 bases, the J end lost 6 bases, and 7 bases lay between the germline ends. Written as DNA, the CDR3 is TGTGCCAGCAGTTCTGTGGGCAATGAGCAGTTCTTC. Translation: CASSSVGNEQFF.

This chain joins TRBV3-1 (or the pseudogene TRBV3-2) and TRBJ2-1, with 12 bases lining up with TRBD2. V trimming: 4 bases; J trimming: 7 bases; junction bases outside the gene matches: 5. In germline, CDR1 is LGHDT, CDR2 YNNKEL (reference sequence). The CDR3 spans 15 residues. CDR3 sequence (DNA): TGTGCCAGCAGCCCTAGCGGGGGGGCAACAAATGAGCAGTTCTTC. Residues: CASSPSGGATNEQFF.

The rearrangement joins TRBV30 to TRBJ2-6; D is unclear. Per the germline V gene, CDR1 is GTSNPN and CDR2 is SVGIG (reference sequence). The V gene lost 4 bases and the J gene lost 0 bases, with 10 bases spanning the gap. CDR3 length equals 15 residues. Here the CDR3 DNA reads TGTGCCTGGAAAGGATTAAGCTCTGGGGCCAACGTCCTGACTTTC. Protein product: CAWKGLSSGANVLTF. Full variable domain (remainder filled in from reference TRBV30 and TRBJ2-6): SQTIHQWPATLVQPVGSPLSLECTVEGTSNPNLYWYRQAAGRGLQLLFYSVGIGQISSEVPQNLSASRPQDRQFILSSKKLLLSDSGFYLCAWKGLSSGANVLTFGAGSRLTVL.

This sequence joins TRBV5-4 and TRBJ2-4; the D gene could be TRBD1 or TRBD2 (5 bases each). The CDR3 totals 16 residues. Germline CDR1 SGHNT, CDR2 YYREEE (reference sequence). Trimming pared 1 base from V and 5 bases from J, leaving 16 bases between. The DNA for the CDR3 is TGTGCCAGCAGCTTGCTAGGGGTAACTAGGGAAAACATTCAGTACTTC. It encodes CASSLLGVTRENIQYF.

Points on this clone: Additional DNA sequences in this sample encode the identical CDR3. The gene calls are TRBV12-3 or TRBV12-4 and TRBJ1-1; no clear D gene. The V gene lost 1 base and the J gene lost 2 bases, with 5 bases spanning the gap. The CDR3 runs 13 residues. The CDR3 DNA sequence: TGTGCCAGCAGTTTAGGGGGAAACACTGAAGCTTTCTTT. Translating it yields CASSLGGNTEAFF.

V usage is TRBV24-1 and J usage is TRBJ2-1; 11 bases are shared with TRBD2. This CDR3 region has 18 residues. After removal of 4 bases from V and 9 bases from J, the junction contained 16 bases not matched to a gene. Germline V gives CDR1 KGHDR, CDR2 SFDVKD. The CDR3 region has the DNA TGTGCCACCAGTGACCTAACTAGCGGGGGCCCAGGACGTGCTGAGCAGTTCTTC. Its translation: CATSDLTSGGPGRAEQFF.

This clone was counted between two and nine times. The rearrangement links TRBV9 to TRBJ2-5, with TRBD2 as a possible D gene (5 bases). The germline CDR1 and CDR2 sequences are SGDLS and YYNGEE. V was pared by 4 bases and J by 7 bases, with 14 bases between. The CDR3 is 13 residues long. The CDR3 protein is CASSPEPGMTQYF. The CDR3 coding sequence is TGTGCCAGCAGCCCTGAGCCGGGAATGACCCAGTACTTC.

V usage is TRBV5-6 and J usage is TRBJ1-2, with 9 bases matching TRBD1. Losses at the gene ends were 3 bases for V and 2 bases for J; bases not matched to a gene: 8. The V gene's germline CDR1 is SGHDT and CDR2 YYEEEE. This CDR3 contains 16 residues. The CDR3 nucleotides read TGTGCCAGCAGCTGGCAACAGGGGGCTGGGAACTATGGCTACACCTTC. Translated, it gives CASSWQQGAGNYGYTF.

The genes are TRBV19 and TRBJ2-6, with D unresolved. The CDR3 is made up of 17 amino acids. The germline V and J ends were trimmed by 3 bases and 0 bases, with 12 bases remaining between them. Germline values: CDR1 LNHDA, CDR2 SQIVND (reference sequence). The CDR3: CASSMATSASGANVLTF. CDR3 DNA: TGTGCCAGTAGTATGGCCACTTCTGCCTCTGGGGCCAACGTCCTGACTTTC.

The chain couples TRBV3-1 (or the pseudogene TRBV3-2) to TRBJ2-3, with 14 bases matching TRBD2. After removal of 7 bases from V and 1 base from J, the junction contained 4 bases not matched to a gene. The V gene's germline CDR1 is LGHDT and CDR2 YNNKEL (reference sequence). The CDR3 consists of 16 residues. The chain's CDR3 is CASNPGLAGGTDTQYF. The CDR3, as DNA: TGTGCCAGCAACCCGGGACTAGCGGGAGGCACAGATACGCAGTATTTT.

On this clone: Other DNA sequences in the sample encode the same CDR3. The rearrangement joins TRBV19 to TRBJ1-2, with TRBD1 as a possible D gene (6 bases). Germline V CDR1 and CDR2: LNHDA, SQIVND (reference sequence). Trimming left V 3 bases short and J 3 bases short, with 8 bases between. The CDR3 runs 13 residues. The CDR3 spells CASSIKGDYGYTF. The DNA of the CDR3 is TGTGCCAGTAGTATCAAGGGGGACTATGGCTACACCTTC.

This rearrangement joins TRBV3-1 (or the pseudogene TRBV3-2) to TRBJ2-6; maybe TRBD1 (6 bases). The V end lost 5 bases, the J end lost 2 bases, and 16 bases lay between the germline ends. The CDR3 covers 17 residues. The germline gives CDR1 LGHDT, CDR2 YNNKEL (reference sequence). The CDR3 loop is CASSDRSRLPGANVLTF. In DNA form, the CDR3 reads TGTGCCAGCAGCGACAGGTCACGGCTCCCTGGGGCCAACGTCCTGACTTTC.

The rearrangement links TRBV18 to TRBJ2-7; D is possibly TRBD1 (5 bases). This CDR3 is built from 14 residues. V lost 4 bases and J 3 bases, leaving 13 bases between the germline ends. Germline V gene data show CDR1 as KGHSH and CDR2 as LQKENI. CDR3 region: CASSHTTDNYEQYF. CDR3 in DNA: TGTGCCAGCTCACACACAACGGACAACTACGAGCAGTACTTC.

This clone was recorded a few times. This rearrangement joins TRBV29-1 to TRBJ2-7; a possible D gene is TRBD1 (5 bases). Looked up from germline, CDR1 is SQVTM and CDR2 is ANQGSEA. Trimming cost V 7 bases and J 4 bases, with 17 bases left between them. The CDR3 covers 13 residues. The CDR3 sequence: CSARSTDRYEQYF. The CDR3 nucleotides are TGCAGCGCTCGATCGACAGACCGATACGAGCAGTACTTC.

The J gene is TRBJ1-1, the V gene TRBV3-1 (or the pseudogene TRBV3-2); D may be TRBD1 (6 bases). Germline lookup yields CDR1 LGHDT and CDR2 YNNKEL (reference sequence). The V and J ends lost 0 bases and 4 bases respectively, with 9 bases between them. The CDR3 consists of 14 residues. Here the CDR3 reads CASSQERGRTEAFF. CDR3 bases: TGTGCCAGCAGCCAAGAACGGGGGCGCACTGAAGCTTTCTTT.

The rearrangement links TRBV9 to TRBJ1-6; D is uncertain. CDR1 is SGDLS and CDR2 is YYNGEE in the germline V gene. V lost 9 bases, J lost 0 bases, and 10 bases lay in between. CDR3 length: 14 residues. The CDR3 region is CATRRRSYNSPLHF. CDR3 nucleotides: TGTGCCACAAGGCGGCGCTCCTATAATTCACCCCTCCACTTT. The whole variable domain, filled in from reference TRBV9 and TRBJ1-6, reads DSGVTQTPKHLITATGQRVTLRCSPRSGDLSVYWYQQSLDQGLQFLIQYYNGEERAKGNILERFSAQQFPDLHSELNLSSLELGDSALYFCATRRRSYNSPLHFGNGTRLTVT.

The chain is built from TRBV5-4 and TRBJ2-5, with 9 bases lining up with TRBD2. The ends lost 4 bases at V and 6 bases at J; junction bases unmatched: 16. Germline V gene lookup returns CDR1 SGHNT and CDR2 YYREEE (reference sequence). This CDR3 is built from 17 residues. The CDR3 DNA reads as TGTGCCAGCAGCCCGGGACTAGCAGACTCCATGGGGCAGACCCAGTACTTC. Protein product: CASSPGLADSMGQTQYF. The full variable domain, its missing parts supplied by reference TRBV5-4 and TRBJ2-5, is ETGVTQSPTHLIKTRGQQVTLRCSSQSGHNTVSWYQQALGQGPQFIFQYYREEENGRGNFPPRFSGLQFPNYSSELNVNALELDDSALYLCASSPGLADSMGQTQYFGPGTRLLVL.

A single count supports this clone. This sequence joins TRBV2 and TRBJ1-3; D remains ambiguous. This CDR3 has 16 amino acids. Looked up from germline, CDR1 is SNHLY and CDR2 is FYNNEI. V was trimmed by 1 base and J by 0 bases, leaving 10 bases between them. DNA for the CDR3: TGTGCCAGCAGTGAAGGTCTGGGGAACTCTGGAAACACCATATATTTT. Its translation: CASSEGLGNSGNTIYF.

The chain couples TRBV11-2 to TRBJ1-2; D gene unclear. CDR3 length equals 14 residues. V dropped 1 base and J dropped 0 bases, with 6 bases sitting between them. Germline V gives CDR1 SGHAT, CDR2 FQNNGV. The DNA of the CDR3 is TGTGCCAGCAGCTTAGGCAGCCCTAACTATGGCTACACCTTC. Translating gives CASSLGSPNYGYTF.

The rearrangement links TRBV9 to TRBJ2-5; TRBD1 or TRBD2 may be the D gene (5 bases each). The CDR3 runs to 14 residues. The V end lost 0 bases, the J end lost 3 bases, and 9 bases lay between the germline ends. CDR1 is SGDLS and CDR2 is YYNGEE in the germline V gene. The CDR3 loop reads CASSVGETEETQYF. The CDR3 DNA sequence: TGTGCCAGCAGCGTAGGGGAGACAGAAGAGACCCAGTACTTC.

V usage is TRBV10-3 and J usage is TRBJ2-7; either TRBD1 or TRBD2 may fit D (5 bases each). The germline V gene encodes CDR1 ENHRY and CDR2 SYGVKD. The CDR3 sequence is 13 residues long. V was trimmed by 6 bases and J by 4 bases, leaving 13 bases between them. The CDR3 sequence: CAISPGTGYEQYF. The CDR3, as DNA: TGTGCCATCAGCCCTGGGACGGGGTACGAGCAGTACTTC.

V usage is TRBV7-6 and J usage is TRBJ1-5; the D is unclear. The germline V and J ends were trimmed by 3 bases and 4 bases, with 7 bases remaining between them. Germline V gives CDR1 SGHVS, CDR2 FNYEAQ. The CDR3 is made up of 13 amino acids. CDR3 loop: CASSLAANQPQHF. DNA for the CDR3: TGTGCCAGCAGCTTGGCAGCAAATCAGCCCCAGCATTTT.

The chain combines TRBV12-3 or TRBV12-4 with TRBJ1-3; D gene ambiguous. Trimming stripped 8 bases from V and 4 bases from J, with 9 bases between. CDR3 size: 12 residues. The CDR3 loop is CASALLGNTIYF. CDR3 sequence (DNA): TGTGCCAGCGCCCTACTCGGAAACACCATATATTTT.

The CDR3 region is CASSLDRGGSYEQYV. CDR3 coding DNA: TGTGCCAGCTCTCTAGACAGGGGAGGGTCGTACGAGCAGTACGTC. V gene TRBV18 combines with J gene TRBJ2-7; tentatively, D is TRBD1 (8 bases). This CDR3 spans 15 amino acids. The V end lost 6 bases, the J end lost 4 bases, and 19 bases lay between the germline ends. The germline gives CDR1 KGHSH, CDR2 LQKENI.

This clone was detected only a few times. The J gene is TRBJ1-1, the V gene TRBV6-5; TRBD1 might be the D (5 bases). Germline V lookup: CDR1 MNHEY, CDR2 SVGAGI. The CDR3 is made up of 14 amino acids. The ends were cut back, 6 bases at V and 5 bases at J, with 16 bases in the middle. Here the CDR3 reads CASSFTPGWTEAFF. CDR3 sequence (DNA): TGTGCCAGCAGCTTTACGCCAGGGTGGACTGAAGCTTTCTTT.

For the CDR3, the DNA is TGCGCCAGCAGCTTGAAGAGGGGACAGAGCAACACCGGGGAGCTGTTTTTT. Encoded protein: CASSLKRGQSNTGELFF. The V and J genes are TRBV5-1 and TRBJ2-2, with 7 bases matching TRBD1. The V segment lost 1 base and the J segment 2 bases; nucleotides outside the gene matches: 8. The CDR3 spans 17 residues. Germline V lookup: CDR1 SGHRS, CDR2 YFSETQ.